The TCR beta chain described here comes from a study of shared clonotypes between healthy human individuals. Here immunoSEQ multiplex PCR was the method, and the copy in TCRdb shows in-frame clones only, minus some. The data show about 2.1 million clones, 93% seen once. Naive CD8 cells lacked CD45RO, underwent positive selection for CCR7 and left out terminally differentiated effector memory CD45RA+ cells. The CDR3 length is 16 residues. Unmatched junction bases numbered 5, after V lost 0 bases and J lost 2 bases. The germline CDR1 and CDR2 sequences are SGHKS and YYEKEE (reference sequence). V is TRBV5-5 and J is TRBJ2-7, with 10 bases fitting TRBD1. Sequenced sample: naive CD8+ T cells from PBMCs. The receptor comes from a man aged 18 to 29 in good health. Some clones in this sample may be carry-over from other donors' samples. CDR3 sequence reads: CASSLDTGTGAYEQYF. Written as DNA, the CDR3 is TGTGCCAGCAGCTTGGACACCGGGACAGGGGCCTACGAGCAGTACTTC.